This T cell receptor beta chain was identified in a study of T cell clonotyping in hematopoietic cell transplantation (TCRdb year 2021). Regarding the study in general: Pretransplant samples from recipients were collected after cytoreduction. The study collected 130 or so blood samples from 30 to 35 consecutive transplant recipients and their related donors. Recruitment of patients was conducted between late 2015 and January 2017, and follow-up was continued until September 2020 or death. General study outcomes and caveats: Donor and pretransplant recipient Inverse Simpson Index values predicted broader posttransplant TCR repertoire diversity. The sample size was limited, and because cells were not sorted, the contributions of CD4 and CD8 repertoires could not be separated. Only a small fraction of recipient repertoires overlapped donor repertoires, with over 97% appearing de novo at the given depth. A decrease in recipient TCR diversity was observed after transplant, and a progressive increase in pathologically expanded clonotypes was seen from day 30 to day 180.

The immunoSEQ assay, a bias-controlled multiplex PCR using V- and J-specific primers, was used to amplify TCR beta CDR3 regions from genomic DNA. A proprietary barcode and Illumina adapter sequences were added to the CDR3 amplicons in a second PCR step. An Illumina MiSeq instrument was used for sequencing of the CDR3 libraries. The paper's data handling went like this. immunoSEQ Analyzer 3.0 was used for export and quality control, with R Bioconductor and Immunarch used for downstream analyses. Only productive rearrangements within the normalized downsampled data set were used in the calculation of repertoire metrics. Pathologically expanded clonotypes were defined as those larger than 5 templates in the normalized cohort. The Inverse Simpson Index served as the measure of repertoire diversity. To capture all clonotypes, CMV-specificity analyses were performed on the non-normalized data set. TCRdb limited this immuneACCESS table to in-frame rearrangements with V and J called. A share of clones is missing; checked studies link under half to unresolved V genes, and the rest is unexplained. The D gene and trimming were derived from the DNA, and the V and J assignments and clone size from that table. A total of roughly 44,000 clones appear in this sample, about 85% of them only once. The ten largest clones take up around 2.9% of the sample.

This clone has more than one count but fewer than ten. This receptor's antigen is unknown. Per-nucleotide qualities are absent, and no much larger clonotype sits a single base away. For this chain, trimming is 9 bases at the V end and 1 base at the J end, and the number of junction bases without a gene match is 7. CDR1 and CDR2 are read off the germline V gene as MGHDK and SYGVNS. The CDR3 contains 14 residues, cysteine and phenylalanine counted. The only DNA kept is the CDR3, 42 bases in frame from the first base. The time point label corresponds to: recipient sample about 28 days before transplant, after cytoreduction. Blood from recipients was drawn roughly 28 days before transplant, then again at days 30, 100 and 180 after transplant. Nuclei Lysis Solution was used to extract genomic DNA from fresh or cryopreserved unfractionated peripheral blood mononuclear cells.

The TCR sequence derives from a man aged 55 to 70 with acute myeloid leukemia. Some clones in this sample may be carry-over from other donors' samples. Material: peripheral blood mononuclear cells, obtained before stem cell transplant. Rearrangement joined TRBV25-1 to TRBJ1-2; 8 bases in between match TRBD1. The CDR3 is CASSQGADNYGYTF. The bases read TGTGCCAGTAGTCAGGGGGCTGATAACTATGGCTACACCTTC.